The sequence of this T cell receptor beta chain was determined in a study of human CD4 T cells and Enterobacteriaceae (dated by TCRdb to about 2020). Memory CD4+ T cells were FACS-sorted on a FACSAria III to over 98% purity as all CD4+ cells other than CD45RA+CCR7+CD95- naive cells. Blood from healthy donors came from blood donation centers in Switzerland. Positive selection with CD4 and CD14 magnetic microbeads was used to enrich total CD4+ T cells and monocytes. Before sorting, CD8+, CD14+, CD16+, CD56+, CD19+ and CD25-bright cells were excluded. To assess in vivo expansion of bacteria-reactive clonotypes, total memory CD4+ T cells from a couple of blood donors were sequenced directly ex vivo. Ficoll-Paque Plus was used to isolate peripheral blood mononuclear cells from donor blood. Deep-level sequencing, with a detection sensitivity of one cell in 200,000, was applied to the ex vivo total memory CD4+ samples. Genomic DNA was extracted from cell pellets with the QIAamp DNA Micro Kit, and its quantity and purity were checked by spectrophotometry. The immunoSEQ multiplex PCR assay was used to amplify the TCR Vbeta CDR3 regions. The Illumina HiSeq platform was used to sequence the amplicons. Retrieved sequences were 87 nucleotides long and contained the CDR3 region. The paper's processing steps were these. Each unique productive TCR Vbeta nucleotide sequence counted as a clonotype and was quantified by productive template frequency from ImmunoSEQ Analyzer V3.0. Expanded clonotypes were defined using a threshold set at the top 5th percentile of each repertoire ranked by frequency. Repertoire overlap was computed as Chao-Jaccard with the R package fossil and visualized by nonmetric multidimensional scaling with the R package MASS. This immuneACCESS table, as held by TCRdb, lists in-frame sequences with V and J called but not all clones. Of the missing ones, under half trace to an unresolved V gene in checked studies; the others have no known cause. V and J calls and clone size follow that table, whereas D and trimming were derived from the DNA. This sample gives 25,000 to 30,000 clones in total; approximately 80% of them show up just once. Jointly, the top ten make up approximately 1.5% of the sample.

Looking up the germline V gene yields CDR1 SGDLS and CDR2 YYNGEE. The CDR3 measures 13 amino acids from cysteine to phenylalanine. Only the CDR3 DNA stays, 39 bases, in frame from base 1. As to this clone: It lacks a known antigen. Compared with germline, one end of the junction differs, possibly owing to a read error.

Broader findings and caveats from the paper: Ex vivo, broadly cross-reactive clonotypes were observed to appear more expanded than specific clonotypes, with about 55% of the 19 and about two thirds of the roughly 30 being found within the top 5%. The only basis for inferring the reactivity of ex vivo clonotypes was matching nucleotide sequences to CFSE-low cultures from the same donors.

The TCR comes from a human donor in good health. The material sequenced was memory CD4+ T cells from blood. The cell subset or site label for this specimen denotes: total memory CD4 T cells sorted directly ex vivo, unstimulated. The chain employs TRBV9 and TRBJ2-5, and 7 junction bases match TRBD1. The nucleotide sequence reads TGTGCCAGTAGCGACAGGGTTCAAGAGACCCAGTACTTC. This sequence encodes CASSDRVQETQYF.